The clone carrying this T cell receptor beta chain was counted only a few times. Its antigen is unidentified. V lost 4 bases and J lost 7, with 9 bases in between. The CDR3 loop spans 12 amino acids. Germline V CDR1 and CDR2: SGHNT, YYREEE (reference sequence). The sample is drawn from a study of T cells after yellow fever vaccination. Study-wide background: In the case of low-cell-number fractions, SMART-Seq v4 Ultra Low Input was used for preparation.

TCRdb processed the 5' RACE reads anew with MiXCR; each CDR3 protein has one entry. The sample yields some 300,000 distinct CDR3 sequences, about 8.3% seen once. Study-wide results and limits: In post-booster samples, most primary-vaccination clones reappeared (approximately 95% CD4, 88% CD8).

The chain links TRBV5-4 to TRBJ2-4; D perhaps matches TRBD1 (6 bases). The clonotype was recovered from a man younger than 35 who received the YFV17D yellow fever vaccine. The input for sequencing was PBMCs, taken about 49 days after the first yellow fever vaccination. The CDR3 loop is CASSPTGNIQYF. DNA of the CDR3: TGTGCCAGCAGCCCGACAGGCAACATTCAGTACTTC.